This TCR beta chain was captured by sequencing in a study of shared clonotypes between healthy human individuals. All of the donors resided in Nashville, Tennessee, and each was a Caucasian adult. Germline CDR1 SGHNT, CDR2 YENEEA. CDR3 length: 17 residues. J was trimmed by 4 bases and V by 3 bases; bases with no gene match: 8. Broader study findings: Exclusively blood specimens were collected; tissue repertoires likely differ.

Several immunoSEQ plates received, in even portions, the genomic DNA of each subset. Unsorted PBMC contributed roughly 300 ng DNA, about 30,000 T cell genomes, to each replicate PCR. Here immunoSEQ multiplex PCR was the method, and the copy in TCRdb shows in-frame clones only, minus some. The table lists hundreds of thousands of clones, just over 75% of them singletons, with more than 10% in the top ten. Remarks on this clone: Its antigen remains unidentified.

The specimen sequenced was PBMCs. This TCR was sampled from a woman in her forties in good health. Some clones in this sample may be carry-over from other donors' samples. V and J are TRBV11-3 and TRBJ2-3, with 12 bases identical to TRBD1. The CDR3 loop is CASSLGQGALSADTQYF. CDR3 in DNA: TGTGCCAGCAGCTTGGGACAGGGGGCGTTGTCTGCAGATACGCAGTATTTT.